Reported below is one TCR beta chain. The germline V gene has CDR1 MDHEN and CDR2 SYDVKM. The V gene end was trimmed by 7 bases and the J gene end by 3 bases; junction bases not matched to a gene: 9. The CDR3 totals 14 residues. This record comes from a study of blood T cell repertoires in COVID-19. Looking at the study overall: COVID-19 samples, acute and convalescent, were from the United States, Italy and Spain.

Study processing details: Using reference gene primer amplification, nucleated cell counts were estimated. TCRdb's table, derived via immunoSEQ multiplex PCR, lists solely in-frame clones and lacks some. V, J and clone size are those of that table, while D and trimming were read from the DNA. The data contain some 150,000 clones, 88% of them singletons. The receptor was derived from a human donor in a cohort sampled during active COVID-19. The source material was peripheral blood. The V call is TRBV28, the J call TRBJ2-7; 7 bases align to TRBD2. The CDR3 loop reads CASKSGGRVYEQYF. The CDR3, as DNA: TGTGCCAGCAAATCCGGGGGGAGGGTCTACGAGCAGTACTTC. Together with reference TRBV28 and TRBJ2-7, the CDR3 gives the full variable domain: DVKVTQSSRYLVKRTGEKVFLECVQDMDHENMFWYRQDPGLGLRLIYFSYDVKMKEKGDIPEGYSVSREKKERFSLILESASTNQTSMYLCASKSGGRVYEQYFGPGTRLTVT.